Listed here are 28 T cell receptor beta chains from one sample, sequenced in a study of Ad26.COV2.S vaccination and SARS-CoV-2 variants. Sequencing was performed with immunoSEQ multiplex PCR; in TCRdb, only in-frame clones are kept and a portion is missing. The sample carries 150,000 to 200,000 clones, roughly nine tenths recorded once. The sample here was peripheral blood, taken after recovery from COVID-19. The receptors here all came from a human donor who had recovered from COVID-19.

V gene TRBV6-5 combines with J gene TRBJ2-7, with TRBD2 identical over 7 bases. V lost 9 bases, J lost 6 bases, and 11 bases stayed unmatched. This CDR3 spans 13 amino acids. In germline, CDR1 is MNHEY, CDR2 SVGAGI. For the CDR3, the DNA is TGTGCCAGTAATTGGGGAGGGACCGGCGAGCAGTACTTC. It is translated as CASNWGGTGEQYF.

The genes are TRBV3-1 (or the pseudogene TRBV3-2) and TRBJ2-3, with a possible D match to TRBD2 (6 bases). This CDR3 spans 19 amino acids. Germline values: CDR1 LGHDT, CDR2 YNNKEL (reference sequence). Trimming took off 3 bases at V and 3 bases at J, with 25 bases between the two ends. For the CDR3, the DNA is TGTGCCAGCAGCCAGATGTTGTGGGATTGGAGGGTCCAAACAGATACGCAGTATTTT. Amino acids: CASSQMLWDWRVQTDTQYF.

This sequence joins TRBV10-1 and TRBJ2-3; D is unresolved. V lost 5 bases and J 2 bases, leaving 11 bases between the germline ends. Germline-derived CDR1 and CDR2 are WNHNN and SYGVQD (reference sequence). CDR3 size: 14 residues. The CDR3 bases are TGCGCCAGCAGTCTGGGATTTCCCACAGATACGCAGTATTTT. Translated: CASSLGFPTDTQYF.

The J gene is TRBJ2-1, the V gene TRBV28; no firm D call. This CDR3 is built from 15 residues. The germline V and J ends were trimmed by 8 bases and 8 bases, with 22 bases remaining between them. In germline, CDR1 is MDHEN, CDR2 SYDVKM. CDR3: CASGLGPRKIYEQFF. In DNA form, the CDR3 reads TGTGCCAGCGGGCTGGGCCCCCGGAAGATCTATGAGCAGTTCTTC.

This sequence joins TRBV4-1 and TRBJ2-3; TRBD2 matches 12 bases. Unmatched junction bases numbered 14, after V lost 4 bases and J lost 0 bases. The germline V gene has CDR1 MGHRA and CDR2 YSYEKL. The CDR3 spans 20 residues. CDR3 loop: CASSPDQLAGGLKSTDTQYF. The CDR3 nucleotides are TGCGCCAGCAGCCCCGACCAACTAGCGGGAGGCCTGAAAAGCACAGATACGCAGTATTTT.

This clone was counted only a few times. This rearrangement joins TRBV5-1 to TRBJ1-1, with 8 bases aligning to TRBD1. Germline loops: CDR1 SGHRS, CDR2 YFSETQ. The V segment lost 3 bases and the J segment 4 bases; nucleotides outside the gene matches: 2. The CDR3 contains 13 residues. For the CDR3, the DNA is TGCGCCAGCAGCTATACAGGGGGCACTGAAGCTTTCTTT. This encodes CASSYTGGTEAFF.

The chain is built from TRBV30 and TRBJ1-5, with D hard to call. Looked up from germline, CDR1 is GTSNPN and CDR2 is SVGIG (reference sequence). The CDR3 extends over 12 amino acids. V lost 3 bases, J lost 5 bases, and 8 bases lay in between. CDR3 sequence: CAWSRTDQPQHF. In nucleotides, the CDR3 is TGTGCCTGGAGCAGGACCGATCAGCCCCAGCATTTT.

This clone was observed once. V usage is TRBV27 and J usage is TRBJ1-1; D perhaps matches TRBD1 (6 bases). Germline CDR1 is MNHEY and CDR2 is SMNVEV (reference sequence). This CDR3 is built from 14 residues. V was clipped by 5 bases and J by 10 bases, with 20 bases between them. The CDR3 sequence: CASSRQENTEGAFF. The DNA of the CDR3 is TGTGCCAGCAGTCGACAGGAGAACACTGAGGGAGCTTTCTTT.

The rearrangement uses TRBV5-1 and TRBJ1-1, with 9 positions matching TRBD1. The germline gives CDR1 SGHRS, CDR2 YFSETQ. The CDR3 extends over 16 amino acids. Trimming cost V 3 bases and J 4 bases; bases outside gene matches: 10. This CDR3 reads CASSSGTGYAGTEAFF. The CDR3 DNA sequence: TGCGCCAGCAGCTCCGGGACAGGGTACGCTGGCACTGAAGCTTTCTTT.

V and J are TRBV7-3 and TRBJ1-6; unclear D gene. Germline lookup yields CDR1 SGHTA and CDR2 FQGTGA. The V end was cut by 4 bases, the J end by 7 bases, with 11 bases between. The CDR3 contains 14 residues. The CDR3 reads CASSSPEVNSPLHF. DNA for the CDR3: TGTGCCAGCAGCTCTCCGGAGGTGAATTCACCCCTCCACTTT.

This clone was counted between two and nine times. V gene TRBV5-5 combines with J gene TRBJ1-6, with D uncertain. This CDR3 comprises 14 residues. The V gene's germline CDR1 is SGHKS and CDR2 YYEKEE (reference sequence). V lost 9 bases, J lost 8 bases, and 18 bases lay in between. Written as DNA, the CDR3 is TGTGCCAAAAGTGGGTTCTGGCCCTATTCACCCCTCCACTTT. Translating gives CAKSGFWPYSPLHF. The whole variable domain, remainder taken from reference TRBV5-5 and TRBJ1-6, is DAGVTQSPTHLIKTRGQQVTLRCSPISGHKSVSWYQQVLGQGPQFIFQYYEKEERGRGNFPDRFSARQFPNYSSELNVNALLLGDSALYLCAKSGFWPYSPLHFGNGTRLTVT.

V and J are TRBV9 and TRBJ2-1; TRBD1 matches at 8 bases. The CDR3 runs 16 residues. CDR1 and CDR2 (germline): SGDLS, YYNGEE. V was pared by 0 bases and J by 6 bases, with 8 bases of the junction left unmatched. The CDR3 region has the DNA TGTGCCAGCAGCGTAGAACCGACAGGGGCCTCCAATGAGCAGTTCTTC. It codes for CASSVEPTGASNEQFF.

The V call is TRBV9, the J call TRBJ2-1; 11 positions agree with TRBD2. Trimming cost V 4 bases and J 10 bases; bases outside gene matches: 13. CDR1 SGDLS and CDR2 YYNGEE come from the germline V gene. This CDR3 contains 16 residues. In nucleotides, the CDR3 is TGTGCCAGCAGCCTTCGCACTAGCGGGAGCGTCGGGGAGCAGTTCTTC. Amino acids: CASSLRTSGSVGEQFF.

The J gene is TRBJ1-1, the V gene TRBV9; TRBD1 might be the D (5 bases). Per germline, CDR1 SGDLS and CDR2 YYNGEE. The CDR3 sequence is 14 residues long. The V gene lost 4 bases and the J gene lost 5 bases, with 15 bases spanning the gap. For the CDR3, the DNA is TGTGCCAGCAGCACCACAGGAAGTCGGACTGAAGCTTTCTTT. Translated, it gives CASSTTGSRTEAFF.

This clone was seen a handful of times. The rearrangement joins TRBV3-1 (or the pseudogene TRBV3-2) to TRBJ1-1; D possibly corresponds to TRBD1 (5 bases). The CDR3 runs to 13 residues. Germline V gene data show CDR1 as LGHDT and CDR2 as YNNKEL (reference sequence). V shed 1 base and J shed 4 bases, with 7 bases lying between them. The CDR3 DNA sequence: TGTGCCAGCAGCCAAGGGAGGGGCACTGAAGCTTTCTTT. Translated, it gives CASSQGRGTEAFF.

This rearrangement joins TRBV19 to TRBJ2-2; weak D call: TRBD2 (6 bases). CDR1 is LNHDA, CDR2 SQIVND, per germline (reference sequence). This CDR3 contains 13 residues. With 5 bases removed from V and 5 bases from J, the gap between germline ends came to 9 bases. The CDR3 coding sequence is TGTGCCAGTAGTCCTCGGGGGACCGGGGAGCTGTTTTTT. Protein product: CASSPRGTGELFF.

This clone was observed once. This chain links TRBV12-3 or TRBV12-4 with TRBJ2-7; D tentatively reads TRBD1 or TRBD2 (5 bases each). Trimming took 6 bases from V and 6 from J, leaving 12 bases between them. The CDR3 length is 12 residues. The CDR3 protein is CASRKTEGEQYF. The CDR3, as DNA: TGTGCCAGCAGGAAGACAGAGGGCGAGCAGTACTTC.

V gene TRBV28 combines with J gene TRBJ1-2; D unclear. The germline CDR1 and CDR2 sequences are MDHEN and SYDVKM. This CDR3 is 13 amino acids long. The germline V and J ends were trimmed by 5 bases and 4 bases, with 11 bases remaining between them. CDR3 DNA: TGTGCCAGCAGTCCTCTCCCCGGCTATGGCTACACCTTC. Protein product: CASSPLPGYGYTF.

Points on this clone: Other DNA sequences in the same sample also yield this CDR3. V and J are TRBV29-1 and TRBJ2-1; 7 bases align to TRBD2. The CDR3 has 14 amino acids. Germline CDR1 reads SQVTM; CDR2 reads ANQGSEA. The junction had 2 bases not matched to a gene; V was cut back by 3 bases and J by 0 bases. Here the CDR3 DNA reads TGCAGCGTTGAGGGCGGGAGCTCCTACAATGAGCAGTTCTTC. Its protein is CSVEGGSSYNEQFF.

The chain links TRBV6-1 to TRBJ1-2, with D perhaps matching TRBD1 (5 bases). In germline, CDR1 is MNHNS, CDR2 SASEGT. Trimming removed 5 bases at V and 7 bases at J, with 20 bases between. The CDR3 is 15 residues long. This chain's CDR3 is CASSSTWGNPGGYTF. CDR3 DNA sequence: TGTGCCAGCAGTTCGACTTGGGGGAATCCGGGTGGCTACACCTTC.

The V and J genes are TRBV15 and TRBJ1-1; D call uncertain. This CDR3 region has 13 residues. Looked up from germline, CDR1 is LNHNV and CDR2 is YYDKDF (reference sequence). The germline V and J ends were trimmed by 3 bases and 13 bases, with 18 bases remaining between them. CDR3 sequence: CATSRAGFRAVFF. The CDR3 nucleotides are TGTGCCACCAGCAGGGCCGGATTTCGGGCCGTTTTCTTT.

Comment on this clone: Other DNA sequences in this specimen translate into the identical CDR3. This chain uses TRBV29-1 with TRBJ1-3, with TRBD1 identical over 10 bases. V dropped 6 bases and J dropped 1; count of bases not matched to a gene: 6. The CDR3 runs to 15 residues. The V gene's germline CDR1 is SQVTM and CDR2 ANQGSEA. This chain's CDR3 is CSVALGQGSGNTIYF. In DNA form, the CDR3 reads TGCAGCGTGGCATTGGGACAGGGGTCTGGAAACACCATATATTTT.

Concerning this clone: Other DNA sequences in the same sample also yield this CDR3. V usage is TRBV5-6 and J usage is TRBJ2-7; 7 bases agree with TRBD1. Germline V CDR1 and CDR2: SGHDT, YYEEEE. V lost 4 bases and J lost 1; bases outside the gene matches: 5. The CDR3 is 14 amino acids. CDR3 DNA: TGTGCCAGCAGCCTCGGGACAGCTTCCTACGAGCAGTACTTC. Encoded protein: CASSLGTASYEQYF.

The V gene is TRBV4-1, the J gene TRBJ1-4; D gene ambiguous. V shed 0 bases and J shed 0 bases, with 8 bases lying between them. The CDR3 is made up of 16 amino acids. Looked up from germline, CDR1 is MGHRA and CDR2 is YSYEKL. CDR3 region: CASSQDSLATNEKLFF. In DNA form, the CDR3 reads TGCGCCAGCAGCCAAGACAGTCTTGCAACTAATGAAAAACTGTTTTTT.

The chain recombines TRBV7-9 with TRBJ2-3, with 11 bases lining up with TRBD2. The CDR3 covers 16 residues. Germline CDR1 and CDR2: SEHNR and FQNEAQ (reference sequence). V trimming: 5 bases; J trimming: 2 bases; junction bases outside the gene matches: 6. This CDR3 reads CASSAGTSGITDTQYF. In DNA, the CDR3 is TGTGCCAGCAGCGCCGGGACTAGCGGTATCACAGATACGCAGTATTTT. Drawing the rest from reference TRBV7-9 and TRBJ2-3, the complete variable domain is DTGVSQNPRHKITKRGQNVTFRCDPISEHNRLYWYRQTLGQGPEFLTYFQNEAQLEKSRLLSDRFSAERPKGSFSTLEIQRTEQGDSAMYLCASSAGTSGITDTQYFGPGTRLTVL.

The CDR3 DNA sequence: TGTGCCAGCAGTTACGGGCCCGTCACAGATACGCAGTATTTT. This sequence encodes CASSYGPVTDTQYF. This chain joins TRBV6-5 and TRBJ2-3; D is ambiguous. The V end lost 2 bases, the J end lost 2 bases, and 8 bases lay between the germline ends. In germline, CDR1 is MNHEY, CDR2 SVGAGI. The CDR3 contains 14 residues.

V and J are TRBV11-3 and TRBJ2-7; 9 nucleotides line up with TRBD1. Trimming at V came to 5 bases and at J to 3 bases, leaving 2 bases not matched to a gene. The germline V gene has CDR1 SGHNT and CDR2 YENEEA. The CDR3 sequence is 13 residues long. The chain's CDR3 is CASSTDRGYEQYF. The CDR3 bases are TGTGCCAGCAGCACGGACAGGGGCTACGAGCAGTACTTC.

The rearrangement uses TRBV5-4 and TRBJ1-1, with 8 nucleotides matching TRBD1. CDR3 length equals 15 residues. CDR1 is SGHNT and CDR2 is YYREEE in the germline V gene (reference sequence). V dropped 4 bases and J dropped 2; count of bases not matched to a gene: 7. The CDR3 nucleotides read TGTGCCAGCAGCACAGGGGGGGGACTCAACACTGAAGCTTTCTTT. This gives the protein CASSTGGGLNTEAFF.